Following are 32 T cell receptor beta chains from one sample sequenced in a study of identifying expanded T cells in peripheral blood. Sequencing used immunoSEQ multiplex PCR; TCRdb keeps in-frame clones, though not all of them. The sample yields some 100,000 clones, 88% seen once. Sequences were obtained from blood. The receptor set was obtained from a person between 18 and 75 years old in good health.

In its sample, this clone was seen once. This chain links TRBV27 with TRBJ1-1, with D unclear. V gave up 2 bases and J gave up 5 bases, with 3 bases separating them. This CDR3 is built from 11 residues. Germline V gene data show CDR1 as MNHEY and CDR2 as SMNVEV (reference sequence). The CDR3, as DNA: TGTGCCAGCAGTTTAGGGACTGAAGCTTTCTTT. Translated: CASSLGTEAFF.

The chain recombines TRBV11-2 with TRBJ2-1; D remains ambiguous. Trimming shortened V by 0 bases and J by 7 bases, and 7 bases separated the two germline ends. Germline CDR1 reads SGHAT; CDR2 reads FQNNGV. The CDR3 consists of 13 residues. The CDR3 loop is CASSLDGQNEQFF. CDR3 sequence (DNA): TGTGCCAGCAGCTTAGATGGGCAGAATGAGCAGTTCTTC. Full variable domain (missing parts from reference TRBV11-2 and TRBJ2-1): EAGVAQSPRYKIIEKRQSVAFWCNPISGHATLYWYQQILGQGPKLLIQFQNNGVVDDSQLPKDRFSAERLKGVDSTLKIQPAKLEDSAVYLCASSLDGQNEQFFGPGTRLTVL.

This clone was counted once. The genes are TRBV19 and TRBJ2-1; D remains ambiguous. The CDR3 is 15 residues long. V dropped 6 bases and J dropped 4 bases, with 16 bases sitting between them. Per germline, CDR1 LNHDA and CDR2 SQIVND (reference sequence). The CDR3 nucleotides read TGTGCCAGTAGCGAGCCGGGCAGACTGTACAATGAGCAGTTCTTC. As protein: CASSEPGRLYNEQFF.

This clone was detected once. J is TRBJ1-3 and V is TRBV18, with D unresolved. The CDR3 sequence is 12 residues long. CDR1 and CDR2 (germline): KGHSH, LQKENI. The V gene lost 3 bases and the J gene lost 3 bases, with 3 bases spanning the gap. The chain's CDR3 is CASSPDGNTIYF. DNA for the CDR3: TGTGCCAGCTCACCGGATGGAAACACCATATATTTT.

The V gene is TRBV7-2, the J gene TRBJ1-2; D perhaps matches TRBD1 (5 bases). Looked up from germline, CDR1 is SGHTA and CDR2 is FQGNSA. Trimming took off 1 base at V and 6 bases at J, with 9 bases between the two ends. The CDR3 has 13 residues. In nucleotides, the CDR3 is TGTGCCAGCAGCTTAGTAGCGGGGGATGGCTACACCTTC. Translation gives CASSLVAGDGYTF.

The rearrangement links TRBV5-4 to TRBJ2-1, with 10 nucleotides matching TRBD2. Unmatched junction bases numbered 8, after V lost 4 bases and J lost 7 bases. Germline-derived CDR1 and CDR2 are SGHNT and YYREEE (reference sequence). CDR3 length equals 15 residues. CDR3 sequence (DNA): TGTGCCAGCAGCCTAGGGACTAGCGCGGGGAATGAGCAGTTCTTC. This sequence encodes CASSLGTSAGNEQFF.

Comments on this clone: The same CDR3 also results from other DNA sequences found in this sample. The chain couples TRBV10-3 to TRBJ1-3, with 7 bases lining up with TRBD1. Germline trimming cut 4 bases from V and 2 bases from J; bases unmatched to any gene: 5. The CDR3 totals 15 residues. CDR1 is ENHRY and CDR2 is SYGVKD in the germline V gene. DNA for the CDR3: TGTGCCATCAGTGTATCCGGGACAGCTGGAAACACCATATATTTT. Its translation is CAISVSGTAGNTIYF.

The rearrangement joins TRBV5-1 to TRBJ2-1; D may match TRBD1 or TRBD2 (5 bases each). V lost 1 base and J lost 5, with 13 bases in between. The CDR3 is made up of 15 amino acids. CDR1 and CDR2 (germline): SGHRS, YFSETQ. CDR3: CASSLQPGPNNEQFF. The CDR3 DNA reads TGCGCCAGCAGCTTGCAACCGGGGCCCAACAATGAGCAGTTCTTC.

This clone was seen only a few times. This sequence joins TRBV19 and TRBJ1-3; D remains unclear. The germline CDR1 and CDR2 sequences are LNHDA and SQIVND (reference sequence). CDR3 size: 15 residues. V lost 3 bases and J lost 0, with 9 bases in between. In DNA form, the CDR3 reads TGTGCCAGTAGTATCGGAAAGTACTCTGGAAACACCATATATTTT. Amino acids: CASSIGKYSGNTIYF.

The chain has TRBV5-1 and TRBJ1-1; D is uncertain. The CDR3 has 14 residues. With 0 bases removed from V and 6 bases from J, the gap between germline ends came to 12 bases. Germline V gives CDR1 SGHRS, CDR2 YFSETQ. DNA of the CDR3: TGCGCCAGCAGCTTGGGAACCGTAATCGCTGAAGCTTTCTTT. This translates into CASSLGTVIAEAFF.

The chain carries TRBV28 and TRBJ2-7, with D possibly matching TRBD1 (5 bases). V lost 7 bases to trimming and J lost 3 bases, with 13 bases between them. The CDR3 spans 13 residues. The germline gives CDR1 MDHEN, CDR2 SYDVKM. As DNA, the CDR3 is TGTGCCAGCAATGAGGACAACATCTACGAGCAGTACTTC. It codes for CASNEDNIYEQYF.

Worth noting for this clone: A much larger clone lies one base from this, so it may be a read error. This chain connects TRBV7-6 to TRBJ2-3, with no clear D. The CDR3 has 11 amino acids. Germline V gene data show CDR1 as SGHVS and CDR2 as FNYEAQ. V lost 0 bases and J 5 bases, leaving 0 bases between the germline ends. The CDR3 loop is CASSLADTQYF. CDR3 DNA: TGTGCCAGCAGCTTAGCAGATACGCAGTATTTT. The full variable domain, its missing parts supplied by reference TRBV7-6 and TRBJ2-3, is GAGVSQSPRYKVTKRGQDVALRCDPISGHVSLYWYRQALGQGPEFLTYFNYEAQQDKSGLPNDRFSAERPEGSISTLTIQRTEQRDSAMYRCASSLADTQYFGPGTRLTVL.

CDR3 sequence (DNA): TGTGCCAGCAGCTCGGGACGGACCCAAGAGACCCAGTACTTC. Translating it yields CASSSGRTQETQYF. The chain uses TRBV7-3 and TRBJ2-5; D is tentatively TRBD1 or TRBD2 (5 bases each). CDR3 length equals 14 residues. The V and J ends lost 4 bases and 1 base respectively, with 10 bases between them. Germline V lookup: CDR1 SGHTA, CDR2 FQGTGA.

The gene calls are TRBV19 and TRBJ2-2, with no clear D. V was clipped by 7 bases and J by 0 bases, with 6 bases between them. CDR1 and CDR2 from the germline V gene are LNHDA and SQIVND (reference sequence). CDR3 length equals 13 residues. CDR3 nucleotide sequence: TGTGCCAGTAAACATACGAACACCGGGGAGCTGTTTTTT. Translation gives CASKHTNTGELFF.

The chain joins TRBV10-3 to TRBJ1-5; 8 nucleotides line up with TRBD1. Trimming removed 6 bases from V and 2 bases from J; junction bases left unmatched: 18. The germline CDR1 and CDR2 sequences are ENHRY and SYGVKD. The CDR3 spans 19 residues. The chain's CDR3 is CAIRPSNPGTGGGNQPQHF. The CDR3 DNA is TGTGCCATCAGACCGTCAAATCCCGGGACAGGAGGCGGCAATCAGCCCCAGCATTTT.

Notes on this clone: The limits of the CDR3 on the DNA are not certain, so only TCRdb's listed CDR3 is given. The V gene is TRBV27, the J gene TRBJ2-7; TRBD2, the D gene given by the table, was not confirmed from the DNA. The CDR3 spans 16 amino acids, including both terminal residues. Looked up from germline, CDR1 is MNHEY and CDR2 is SMNVEV (reference sequence). CDR3 region: CASSTSGLADGYEQYF.

This chain connects TRBV5-5 to TRBJ1-2; possibly TRBD1 for D (5 bases). Trimming pared 4 bases from V and 0 bases from J, leaving 13 bases between. The CDR3 has 15 amino acids. Per the germline V gene, CDR1 is SGHKS and CDR2 is YYEKEE (reference sequence). The CDR3 loop reads CASSPGRRPNYGYTF. The CDR3 nucleotides read TGTGCCAGCAGCCCAGGGAGGCGGCCTAACTATGGCTACACCTTC.

The CDR3 nucleotides read TGTGCCAGCAGTTCTGCCGGGACAGGGGACTACGAGCAGTACTTC. Protein sequence: CASSSAGTGDYEQYF. The chain recombines TRBV7-7 with TRBJ2-7, with 10 bases identical to TRBD1. Trimming took 6 bases from V and 3 from J; bases not matched to a gene: 8. Germline V gene lookup returns CDR1 SSHAT and CDR2 FNYEAQ (reference sequence). The CDR3 extends over 15 amino acids.

The chain links TRBV7-2 to TRBJ1-1; possibly TRBD1 for D (5 bases). This CDR3 region has 15 residues. V was cut by 6 bases and J by 0 bases, with 14 bases left in between. Germline V gene sequence: CDR1 SGHTA, CDR2 FQGNSA. CDR3 sequence: CASRTSGGLNTEAFF. Written as DNA, the CDR3 is TGTGCCAGCAGAACTAGTGGGGGGTTGAACACTGAAGCTTTCTTT.

V and J are TRBV6-1 and TRBJ1-1, with D possibly TRBD1 on 5 matching bases. CDR1 MNHNS and CDR2 SASEGT come from the germline V gene. Trimming removed 2 bases at V and 0 bases at J, with 10 bases between. The CDR3 spans 15 residues. Here the CDR3 DNA reads TGTGCCAGCAGTGAACCAGGGCACGTGAACACTGAAGCTTTCTTT. This sequence encodes CASSEPGHVNTEAFF.

The genes are TRBV5-1 and TRBJ2-3; 10 bases align to TRBD2. CDR3 length: 17 amino acids. V dropped 4 bases and J dropped 0; count of bases not matched to a gene: 8. Germline V CDR1 and CDR2: SGHRS, YFSETQ. This chain's CDR3 is CASSRPLAGASTDTQYF. In DNA form, the CDR3 reads TGCGCCAGCAGCCGACCGCTAGCGGGGGCTAGCACAGATACGCAGTATTTT.

V usage is TRBV4-3 and J usage is TRBJ2-3, with 9 bases identical to TRBD2. The germline CDR1 and CDR2 sequences are LGHNA and YSLEER. J gave up 4 bases and V 3 bases, and 5 bases lay outside the gene matches. This CDR3 comprises 15 residues. CDR3 loop: CASSQRGGASDTQYF. CDR3 nucleotides: TGCGCCAGCAGCCAGCGCGGGGGGGCCTCAGATACGCAGTATTTT.

The chain links TRBV2 to TRBJ2-7; no definite D call. Trimming removed 3 bases from V and 2 bases from J, with 11 bases in between. This CDR3 is built from 14 residues. The germline V gene encodes CDR1 SNHLY and CDR2 FYNNEI. CDR3 amino acids: CASSDKRLPYEQYF. For the CDR3, the DNA is TGTGCCAGCAGTGACAAAAGGTTACCCTACGAGCAGTACTTC.

This clone was counted a single time. This rearrangement joins TRBV18 to TRBJ1-2; D call uncertain. CDR1 and CDR2 (germline): KGHSH, LQKENI. The germline V and J ends were trimmed by 2 bases and 5 bases, with 9 bases remaining between them. CDR3 length: 13 amino acids. CDR3 region: CASSPLGEYGYTF. CDR3 sequence (DNA): TGTGCCAGCTCACCATTAGGTGAGTATGGCTACACCTTC.

The chain links TRBV14 to TRBJ1-1, with D uncertain. This CDR3 contains 15 residues. The germline V gene encodes CDR1 SGHDN and CDR2 FVKESK. V was shortened by 2 bases and J by 1 base, with 11 bases between the two germline ends. CDR3 bases: TGTGCCAGCAGCCAATTGAGACTACCGAACACTGAAGCTTTCTTT. It yields the protein CASSQLRLPNTEAFF.

The chain joins TRBV19 to TRBJ2-3; 8 nucleotides line up with TRBD1. This CDR3 spans 14 amino acids. The germline CDR1 and CDR2 sequences are LNHDA and SQIVND (reference sequence). V trimming: 3 bases; J trimming: 5 bases; junction bases outside the gene matches: 4. The CDR3 coding sequence is TGTGCCAGTAGTATCAGACAGGGGCGAGATACGCAGTATTTT. It encodes CASSIRQGRDTQYF.

The chain recombines TRBV9 with TRBJ2-3, with TRBD2 matching over 7 bases. CDR1 is SGDLS and CDR2 is YYNGEE in the germline V gene. The CDR3 has 14 amino acids. Unmatched junction bases numbered 3, after V lost 0 bases and J lost 5 bases. CDR3 sequence reads: CASSVGGSLDTQYF. CDR3 nucleotides: TGTGCCAGCAGCGTAGGCGGGAGTCTAGATACGCAGTATTTT. Drawing the rest from reference TRBV9 and TRBJ2-3, the complete variable domain is DSGVTQTPKHLITATGQRVTLRCSPRSGDLSVYWYQQSLDQGLQFLIQYYNGEERAKGNILERFSAQQFPDLHSELNLSSLELGDSALYFCASSVGGSLDTQYFGPGTRLTVL.

The chain employs TRBV11-2 and TRBJ1-1, with D uncertain. CDR1 is SGHAT, CDR2 FQNNGV, per germline. CDR3 size: 10 residues. V lost 1 base to trimming and J lost 9 bases, with 3 bases between them. The CDR3 sequence is CASSLVQAFF. As DNA, the CDR3 is TGTGCCAGCAGCTTAGTCCAAGCTTTCTTT.

The chain is built from TRBV9 and TRBJ1-1, with 7 bases identical to TRBD1. V was clipped by 4 bases and J by 7 bases; unmatched bases: 10. The V gene's germline CDR1 is SGDLS and CDR2 YYNGEE. This CDR3 is built from 14 residues. The CDR3 region has the DNA TGTGCCAGCAGCACGGGACACCAGGGGGGTGAAGCTTTCTTT. This codes for CASSTGHQGGEAFF.

The chain recombines TRBV19 with TRBJ1-2; 7 bases agree with TRBD1. Per the germline V gene, CDR1 is LNHDA and CDR2 is SQIVND (reference sequence). Trimming at V came to 6 bases and at J to 1 base, leaving 8 bases not matched to a gene. The CDR3 contains 15 residues. CDR3 DNA sequence: TGTGCCAGTAGGACAGGGACCTCCGATAACTATGGCTACACCTTC. Protein sequence: CASRTGTSDNYGYTF.

J is TRBJ2-1 and V is TRBV2; 8 nucleotides match TRBD2. V gave up 6 bases and J gave up 2 bases; unmatched junction bases: 6. This CDR3 spans 15 amino acids. Per germline, CDR1 SNHLY and CDR2 FYNNEI. The CDR3 region has the DNA TGTGCCAGCAGCCGAGCGGGAGATACCTACAATGAGCAGTTCTTC. Its protein is CASSRAGDTYNEQFF.

The chain carries TRBV6-1 and TRBJ2-7; D is ambiguous. This CDR3 spans 17 amino acids. The V gene lost 0 bases and the J gene lost 3 bases, with 18 bases spanning the gap. Germline V CDR1 and CDR2: MNHNS, SASEGT. CDR3 protein: CASSEALARVSIYEQYF. DNA for the CDR3: TGTGCCAGCAGTGAAGCCCTGGCCCGGGTTTCGATCTACGAGCAGTACTTC.